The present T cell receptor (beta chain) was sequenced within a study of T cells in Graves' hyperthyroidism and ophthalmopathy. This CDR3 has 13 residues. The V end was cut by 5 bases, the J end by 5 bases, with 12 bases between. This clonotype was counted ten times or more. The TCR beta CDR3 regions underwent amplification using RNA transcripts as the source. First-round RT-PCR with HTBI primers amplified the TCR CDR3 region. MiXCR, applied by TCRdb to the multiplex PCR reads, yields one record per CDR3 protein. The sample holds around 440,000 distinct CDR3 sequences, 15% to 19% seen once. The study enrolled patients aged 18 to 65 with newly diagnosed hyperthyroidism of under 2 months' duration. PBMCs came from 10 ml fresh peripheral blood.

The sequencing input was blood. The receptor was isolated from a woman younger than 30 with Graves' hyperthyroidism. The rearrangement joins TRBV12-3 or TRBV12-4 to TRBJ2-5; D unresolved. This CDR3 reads CASSTFRRETQYF. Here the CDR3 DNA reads TGTGCCAGCAGTACGTTTCGTCGGGAGACCCAGTACTTC.